Below are 15 T cell receptor beta chains sequenced from a single sample in a study of blood T cell repertoires in COVID-19. Clones were sequenced by immunoSEQ multiplex PCR, and TCRdb holds only the in-frame ones, with some missing. This table has about 94,000 clones, about four fifths appearing once. The sample comprised peripheral blood. All receptors derive from a human donor in a cohort sampled during active COVID-19.

The chain is built from TRBV5-1 and TRBJ1-4, with D hard to call. The CDR3 is 13 amino acids. V was clipped by 4 bases and J by 5 bases, with 9 bases between them. Germline V gene lookup returns CDR1 SGHRS and CDR2 YFSETQ. CDR3: CASSGGLNEKLFF. In DNA form, the CDR3 reads TGCGCCAGCAGCGGCGGCTTAAATGAAAAACTGTTTTTT.

The rearrangement uses TRBV28 and TRBJ2-3, with a weak D call TRBD1 (6 bases). This CDR3 region has 16 residues. V dropped 6 bases and J dropped 3 bases, with 19 bases sitting between them. CDR1 and CDR2 (germline): MDHEN, SYDVKM. The CDR3 is CASSPGGQRLTDTQYF. CDR3 sequence (DNA): TGTGCCAGCAGCCCTGGGGGCCAAAGGTTAACAGATACGCAGTATTTT.

The rearrangement links TRBV27 to TRBJ2-7; 7 bases are a match to TRBD1. The CDR3 is 14 residues long. In germline, CDR1 is MNHEY, CDR2 SMNVEV (reference sequence). Trimming at V came to 4 bases and at J to 1 base, leaving 4 bases not matched to a gene. The CDR3 sequence: CASSWETGSYEQYF. The CDR3 DNA reads as TGTGCCAGCAGTTGGGAGACAGGGTCCTACGAGCAGTACTTC.

The rearrangement links TRBV30 to TRBJ2-3; D is perhaps TRBD1 (5 bases). Germline V gives CDR1 GTSNPN, CDR2 SVGIG (reference sequence). This CDR3 is 12 amino acids long. V was shortened by 2 bases and J by 5 bases, with 8 bases between the two germline ends. This chain's CDR3 is CAWSYTGDTQYF. CDR3 DNA sequence: TGTGCCTGGAGTTACACAGGAGATACGCAGTATTTT. Full variable domain (outside the CDR3, taken from reference TRBV30 and TRBJ2-3): SQTIHQWPATLVQPVGSPLSLECTVEGTSNPNLYWYRQAAGRGLQLLFYSVGIGQISSEVPQNLSASRPQDRQFILSSKKLLLSDSGFYLCAWSYTGDTQYFGPGTRLTVL.

The V and J genes are TRBV6-5 and TRBJ2-7, with 9 bases fitting TRBD1. Germline CDR1 reads MNHEY; CDR2 reads SVGAGI. Trimming removed 6 bases from V and 6 bases from J; junction bases left unmatched: 9. The CDR3 is 14 residues long. The CDR3 DNA follows: TGTGCCAGCAGGTTCGGGACAGGGAGTAGCGAGCAGTACTTC. Encoded protein: CASRFGTGSSEQYF.

This clone was recorded only once. The chain has TRBV30 and TRBJ1-1; D gene ambiguous. This CDR3 region has 13 residues. The germline V gene has CDR1 GTSNPN and CDR2 SVGIG (reference sequence). Trimming pared 1 base from V and 1 base from J, leaving 7 bases between. DNA for the CDR3: TGTGCCTGGAGTGGGCAGGAGAACACTGAAGCTTTCTTT. This codes for CAWSGQENTEAFF.

J is TRBJ1-5 and V is TRBV18; 8 bases align to TRBD1. J lost 2 bases, V lost 6 bases, and 6 bases had no gene match. The germline V gene encodes CDR1 KGHSH and CDR2 LQKENI. The CDR3 runs 15 residues. The CDR3 sequence: CASSLGQGGNQPQHF. Written as DNA, the CDR3 is TGTGCCAGCTCGCTAGGACAGGGAGGCAATCAGCCCCAGCATTTT.

The rearrangement uses TRBV27 and TRBJ1-2, with a possible D match to TRBD1 (6 bases). The CDR3 runs 14 residues. Trimming removed 3 bases from V and 7 bases from J, with 15 bases in between. The germline gives CDR1 MNHEY, CDR2 SMNVEV (reference sequence). CDR3 sequence (DNA): TGTGCCAGCAGTTTGTTCCTCGGGGGGGCTGGCTACACCTTC. Its translation: CASSLFLGGAGYTF.

The V call is TRBV27, the J call TRBJ2-7; 10 bases fit TRBD2. J lost 5 bases, V lost 5 bases, and 9 bases had no gene match. CDR3 length: 15 amino acids. Germline V gene sequence: CDR1 MNHEY, CDR2 SMNVEV (reference sequence). CDR3 sequence reads: CASSRAGGPINEQYF. As DNA, the CDR3 is TGTGCCAGCAGTCGAGCGGGAGGGCCGATCAACGAGCAGTACTTC.

This sequence joins TRBV20-1 and TRBJ1-1, with D unclear. The CDR3 runs 11 residues. Germline CDR1 and CDR2: DFQATT and SNEGSKA (reference sequence). Trimming took 0 bases from V and 11 from J, leaving 10 bases between them. For the CDR3, the DNA is TGCAGTGCTAGAGACCCCTGGGAGGCTTTCTTT. Amino acids: CSARDPWEAFF.

The CDR3 DNA follows: TGTGCCAGCAGTTTCGCCCGGGAGAGGCAGGGCTACACCTTC. It codes for CASSFARERQGYTF. V usage is TRBV28 and J usage is TRBJ1-2, with no clear D. Between the trimmed V and J ends, which lost 3 bases and 8 bases, there was a span of 16 bases. The CDR3 covers 14 residues. CDR1 and CDR2 (germline): MDHEN, SYDVKM.

With respect to this clone: A junction boundary mismatches the germline segment, possibly from a read error. This chain connects TRBV3-1 (or the pseudogene TRBV3-2) to TRBJ1-2, with D tentatively TRBD1 (6 bases). CDR1 is LGHDT, CDR2 YNNKEL, per germline (reference sequence). The CDR3 extends over 12 amino acids. As DNA, the CDR3 is TGTGCCAGCAGCCGAACCTCAGGGGATCTCAACTTC. Translated: CASSRTSGDLNF.

The chain recombines TRBV5-5 with TRBJ2-5; 8 bases fit TRBD1. Per the germline V gene, CDR1 is SGHKS and CDR2 is YYEKEE (reference sequence). The V and J ends lost 6 bases and 4 bases, in that order; junction bases with no gene match: 5. This CDR3 comprises 13 residues. The CDR3 DNA sequence: TGTGCCAGCATCCTGACAGGGGTAGAGACCCAGTACTTC. Residues: CASILTGVETQYF. Filled out from reference TRBV5-5 and TRBJ2-5, the complete variable domain reads DAGVTQSPTHLIKTRGQQVTLRCSPISGHKSVSWYQQVLGQGPQFIFQYYEKEERGRGNFPDRFSARQFPNYSSELNVNALLLGDSALYLCASILTGVETQYFGPGTRLLVL.

The chain combines TRBV27 with TRBJ1-1; 9 positions match TRBD1. The germline CDR1 and CDR2 sequences are MNHEY and SMNVEV (reference sequence). V lost 6 bases, J lost 4 bases, and 12 bases stayed unmatched. This CDR3 has 16 amino acids. The CDR3 DNA sequence: TGTGCCAGCAGGATCCGGGACAGGGATTTGAGCACTGAAGCTTTCTTT. This codes for CASRIRDRDLSTEAFF.

This chain joins TRBV10-3 and TRBJ1-2; TRBD1 aligns across 7 bases. V shed 7 bases, J shed 0 bases, and the junction held 8 bases outside the gene matches. Germline V CDR1 and CDR2: ENHRY, SYGVKD. The CDR3 sequence is 15 residues long. For the CDR3, the DNA is TGTGCCATCAATCCGACAGGGAACTCTAACTATGGCTACACCTTC. As protein: CAINPTGNSNYGYTF.